This T cell receptor (beta chain) was sequenced in a study of T-cell memory formation after mild COVID-19. This clonotype was counted a few times. Trimming took 7 bases from V and 15 from J, leaving 25 bases between them. The CDR3 length is 14 residues. TCRdb passed the 5' RACE reads through MiXCR, listing each CDR3 protein once. The sample contains roughly 620,000 distinct CDR3 sequences, about a sixth of which appear only once. The V and J genes are TRBV12-3 or TRBV12-4 and TRBJ2-1, with D perhaps being TRBD1 or TRBD2 (6 bases each). The sequence was collected from an adult woman who had mild COVID-19 (a few samples of this study predate the infection). Cell type and time point are not known. Sequenced sample: PBMCs or a T cell subset sorted from them (not recorded which). The CDR3: CASTSAGGPGPGFF. The CDR3, as DNA: TGTGCCAGCACCTCAGCCGGGGGCCCCGGGCCAGGGTTCTTC.